Following are 9 T cell receptor beta chains from one sample sequenced in a study of monozygotic twins with inflammatory bowel disease. No DNA is given; TCRdb re-called the 5' RACE reads and lists each CDR3 protein once. In all, the sample yields 300,000 to 350,000 distinct CDR3 sequences. Sample: blood. These receptors came from a human donor with ulcerative colitis or Crohn's disease, or a healthy co-twin of an affected twin (not recorded which).

This chain connects TRBV6-5 to TRBJ1-1. Germline assignment: CDR1 MNHEY and CDR2 SVGAGI. The CDR3 has 13 amino acids. Here the CDR3 reads CASSYSGQSEAFF.

The CDR3 protein is CASSPGDTAYEQYF. The chain carries TRBV28 and TRBJ2-7; TCRdb picks TRBD1, but there is no DNA to check that call. The CDR3 is 14 amino acids. Germline-derived CDR1 and CDR2 are MDHEN and SYDVKM.

This CDR3 is CASSTSGTGSGANVLTF. The gene calls are TRBV5-1 and TRBJ2-6; TCRdb proposes TRBD1, but this gene call is untestable without DNA. Germline V gives CDR1 SGHRS, CDR2 YFSETQ. The CDR3 covers 17 residues.

This chain links TRBV7-9 with TRBJ2-7; checking the TCRdb D call of TRBD1 is not possible without DNA. The CDR3 loop spans 13 amino acids. Germline CDR1 SEHNR, CDR2 FQNEAQ (reference sequence). CDR3 sequence reads: CASSLTSGGEQYF.

This chain joins TRBV10-3 and TRBJ2-1; TCRdb selects TRBD1, and the lack of DNA leaves this call unchecked. This CDR3 spans 12 amino acids. Germline lookup yields CDR1 ENHRY and CDR2 SYGVKD. The CDR3 sequence: CATRGGAIEQFF.

The chain uses TRBV10-3 and TRBJ2-7. The CDR3 totals 14 residues. Germline CDR1 is ENHRY and CDR2 is SYGVKD. The CDR3 reads CAISVATSQGEQYF.

V gene TRBV7-2 combines with J gene TRBJ1-2. Germline loops: CDR1 SGHTA, CDR2 FQGNSA. The CDR3 covers 17 residues. This chain's CDR3 is CASSLVGSALRIYGYTF.

The chain employs TRBV4-3 and TRBJ2-2; checking the TCRdb D call of TRBD1 is not possible without DNA. CDR1 and CDR2 (germline): LGHNA, YSLEER. The CDR3 covers 16 residues. This chain's CDR3 is CASSQGGRGATGELFF.

The chain's CDR3 is CASSQDWPMGNEQFF. This rearrangement joins TRBV14 to TRBJ2-1. Germline lookup yields CDR1 SGHDN and CDR2 FVKESK. This CDR3 is 15 amino acids long. The full variable domain, rest sourced from reference TRBV14 and TRBJ2-1, is EAGVTQFPSHSVIEKGQTVTLRCDPISGHDNLYWYRRVMGKEIKFLLHFVKESKQDESGMPNNRFLAERTGGTYSTLKVQPAELEDSGVYFCASSQDWPMGNEQFFGPGTRLTVL.